This T cell receptor beta chain was captured in a study of T cell responses to AZD1222 COVID-19 vaccine. Study-wide findings and caveats: Of spike-specific TCRs, nearly half reportedly target regions left unmutated in variants. Researchers report vaccine-associated CD4 TCRs spanning spike, with dominance at 160-218 and 743-854. Two AZD1222 doses significantly raised spike-specific TCR breadth and depth over controls.

About this clone: The target antigen is unknown.

TCRdb's copy holds only in-frame clones and misses some; the assay was immunoSEQ multiplex PCR. The sample has roughly 140,000 clones; 89% are singletons. This CDR3 comprises 17 residues. Germline CDR1 and CDR2: SGDLS and YYNGEE. V lost 0 bases, J lost 0 bases, and 15 bases lay in between. The receptor was isolated from an adult in good health. The chain joins TRBV9 to TRBJ2-5; unclear D gene. The input for sequencing was peripheral blood, taken on day 0 of AZD1222 vaccination. The CDR3 DNA reads as TGTGCCAGCAGCGTAGGCCTGCGGCTATCAGACCAAGAGACCCAGTACTTC. Protein: CASSVGLRLSDQETQYF. Filled out from reference TRBV9 and TRBJ2-5, the complete variable domain reads DSGVTQTPKHLITATGQRVTLRCSPRSGDLSVYWYQQSLDQGLQFLIQYYNGEERAKGNILERFSAQQFPDLHSELNLSSLELGDSALYFCASSVGLRLSDQETQYFGPGTRLLVL.